This paragraph reports one TCR beta chain. These data are taken from a study of blood T cell repertoires in COVID-19. The assay was immunoSEQ multiplex PCR, and TCRdb's table has in-frame clones only and misses some. The table shows about 180,000 clones, with 89% occurring only once. The CDR3 totals 14 residues. V was clipped by 10 bases and J by 5 bases; unmatched bases: 9. Germline CDR1 SNHLY, CDR2 FYNNEI. The rearrangement uses TRBV2 and TRBJ2-3, with TRBD2 matching 10 bases. The sequence derives from a woman aged 40 to 49 with acute COVID-19. The sequenced sample was PBMCs or T cells enriched from blood (not recorded which). The CDR3 reads CATPAGGRGDTQYF. In DNA form, the CDR3 reads TGTGCCACCCCAGCGGGGGGGCGGGGAGATACGCAGTATTTT.